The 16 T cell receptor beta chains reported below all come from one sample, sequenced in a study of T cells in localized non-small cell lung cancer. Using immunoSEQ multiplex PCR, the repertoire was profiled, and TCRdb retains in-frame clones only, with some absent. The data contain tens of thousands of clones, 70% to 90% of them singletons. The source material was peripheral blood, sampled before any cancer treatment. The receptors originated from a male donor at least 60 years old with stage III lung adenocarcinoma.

CDR3 region: CASSSRDSIFSGANVLTF. CDR3 coding DNA: TGTGCCAGTAGTTCCCGGGACAGCATATTCTCTGGGGCCAACGTCCTGACTTTC. This rearrangement joins TRBV19 to TRBJ2-6, with TRBD1 matching over 7 bases. The CDR3 consists of 18 residues. V gave up 5 bases and J gave up 0 bases; unmatched junction bases: 10. The germline CDR1 and CDR2 sequences are LNHDA and SQIVND (reference sequence).

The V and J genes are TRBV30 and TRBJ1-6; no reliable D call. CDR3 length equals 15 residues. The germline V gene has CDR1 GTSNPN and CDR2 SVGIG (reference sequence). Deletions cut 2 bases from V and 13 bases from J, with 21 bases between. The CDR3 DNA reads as TGTGCCTGGAGTCGAGGGCCGGCGGCAGCATTCCCCCTCCACTTT. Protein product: CAWSRGPAAAFPLHF.

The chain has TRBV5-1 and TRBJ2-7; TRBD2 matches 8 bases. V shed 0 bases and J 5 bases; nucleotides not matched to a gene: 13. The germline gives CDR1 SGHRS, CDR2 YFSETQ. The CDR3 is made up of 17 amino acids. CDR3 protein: CASSLAPPSSGGHEQYF. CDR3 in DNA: TGCGCCAGCAGCTTGGCCCCACCTTCCAGCGGGGGACACGAGCAGTACTTC.

This CDR3 reads CASSSPGGVPITPTGGYTF. The CDR3 DNA is TGTGCCAGCAGTTCTCCAGGGGGCGTACCAATAACTCCTACCGGCGGCTACACCTTC. The chain combines TRBV28 with TRBJ1-2; 8 bases are shared with TRBD1. V lost 4 bases and J lost 8; bases outside the gene matches: 24. Germline CDR1 MDHEN, CDR2 SYDVKM. The CDR3 covers 19 residues.

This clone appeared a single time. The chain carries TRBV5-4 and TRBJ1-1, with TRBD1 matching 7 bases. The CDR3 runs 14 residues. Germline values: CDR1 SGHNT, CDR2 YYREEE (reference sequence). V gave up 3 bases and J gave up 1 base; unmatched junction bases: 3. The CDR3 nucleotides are TGTGCCAGCAGCTCGACAGGGACGAACACTGAAGCTTTCTTT. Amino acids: CASSSTGTNTEAFF.

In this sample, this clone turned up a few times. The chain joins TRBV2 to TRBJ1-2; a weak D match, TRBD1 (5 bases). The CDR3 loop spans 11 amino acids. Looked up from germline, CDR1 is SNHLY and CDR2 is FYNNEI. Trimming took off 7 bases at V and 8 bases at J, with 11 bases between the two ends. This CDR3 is CASKGTAGYTF. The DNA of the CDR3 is TGTGCCAGCAAGGGGACGGCGGGCTACACCTTC.

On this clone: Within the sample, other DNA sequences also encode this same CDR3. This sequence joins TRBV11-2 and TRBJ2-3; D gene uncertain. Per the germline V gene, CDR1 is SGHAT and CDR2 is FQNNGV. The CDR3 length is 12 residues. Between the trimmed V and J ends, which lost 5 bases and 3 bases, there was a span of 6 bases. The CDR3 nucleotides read TGTGCCAGCAGCCTAGGAACAGATACGCAGTATTTT. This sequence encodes CASSLGTDTQYF.

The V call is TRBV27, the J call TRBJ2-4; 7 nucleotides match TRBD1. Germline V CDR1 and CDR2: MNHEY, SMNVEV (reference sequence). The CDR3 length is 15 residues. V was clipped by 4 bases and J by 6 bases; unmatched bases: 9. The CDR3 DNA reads TGTGCCAGCAGTTCTACAGGGGTTGGTGGAAACATTCAGTACTTC. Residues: CASSSTGVGGNIQYF.

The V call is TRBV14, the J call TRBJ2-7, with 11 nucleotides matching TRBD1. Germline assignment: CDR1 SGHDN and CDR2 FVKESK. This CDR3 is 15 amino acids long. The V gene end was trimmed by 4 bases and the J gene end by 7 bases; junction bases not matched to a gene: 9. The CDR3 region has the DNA TGTGCCAGCAGCCCCCCGGGACAGGGGGTGAAGGAGCAGTACTTC. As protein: CASSPPGQGVKEQYF.

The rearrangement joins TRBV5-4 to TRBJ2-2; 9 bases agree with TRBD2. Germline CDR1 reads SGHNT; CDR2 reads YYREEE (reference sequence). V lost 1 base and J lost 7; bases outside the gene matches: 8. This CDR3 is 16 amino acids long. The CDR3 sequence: CASSLWAGGLNGELFF. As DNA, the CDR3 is TGTGCCAGCAGCTTGTGGGCGGGAGGGCTGAACGGGGAGCTGTTTTTT.

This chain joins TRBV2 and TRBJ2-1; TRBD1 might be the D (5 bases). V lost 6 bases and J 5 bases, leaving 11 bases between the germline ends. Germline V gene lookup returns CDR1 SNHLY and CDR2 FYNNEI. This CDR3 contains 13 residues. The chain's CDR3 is CASRRDRNNEQFF. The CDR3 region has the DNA TGTGCCAGCAGGCGAGACAGAAACAATGAGCAGTTCTTC.

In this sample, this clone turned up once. CDR3 residues: CASSETFSLEQYF. The CDR3 coding sequence is TGTGCCAGCAGTGAAACATTTAGCCTCGAGCAGTACTTC. This chain uses TRBV2 with TRBJ2-7; D gene ambiguous. The germline V gene has CDR1 SNHLY and CDR2 FYNNEI. The CDR3 is 13 residues long. Trimming took off 2 bases at V and 6 bases at J, with 11 bases between the two ends.

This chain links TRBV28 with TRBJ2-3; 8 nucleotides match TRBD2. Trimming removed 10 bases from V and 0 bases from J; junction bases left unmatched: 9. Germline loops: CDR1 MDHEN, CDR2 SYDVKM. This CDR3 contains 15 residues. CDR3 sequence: CATGRGGLSTDTQYF. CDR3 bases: TGTGCCACCGGGAGGGGGGGCCTGAGCACAGATACGCAGTATTTT.

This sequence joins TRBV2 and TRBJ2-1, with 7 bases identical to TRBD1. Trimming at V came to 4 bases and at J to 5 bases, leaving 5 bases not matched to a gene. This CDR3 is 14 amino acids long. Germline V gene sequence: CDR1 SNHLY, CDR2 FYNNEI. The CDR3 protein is CASSGGQDNNEQFF. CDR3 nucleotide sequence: TGTGCCAGCAGTGGAGGACAGGATAACAATGAGCAGTTCTTC. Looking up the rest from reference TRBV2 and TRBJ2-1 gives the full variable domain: EPEVTQTPSHQVTQMGQEVILRCVPISNHLYFYWYRQILGQKVEFLVSFYNNEISEKSEIFDDQFSVERPDGSNFTLKIRSTKLEDSAMYFCASSGGQDNNEQFFGPGTRLTVL.

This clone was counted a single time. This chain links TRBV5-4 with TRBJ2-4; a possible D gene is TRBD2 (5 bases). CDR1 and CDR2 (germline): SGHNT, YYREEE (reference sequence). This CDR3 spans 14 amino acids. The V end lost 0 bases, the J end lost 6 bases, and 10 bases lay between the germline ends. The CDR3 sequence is CASSLGGLINIQYF. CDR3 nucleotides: TGTGCCAGCAGCTTGGGAGGGCTAATAAACATTCAGTACTTC. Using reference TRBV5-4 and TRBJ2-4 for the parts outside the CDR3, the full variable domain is ETGVTQSPTHLIKTRGQQVTLRCSSQSGHNTVSWYQQALGQGPQFIFQYYREEENGRGNFPPRFSGLQFPNYSSELNVNALELDDSALYLCASSLGGLINIQYFGAGTRLSVL.

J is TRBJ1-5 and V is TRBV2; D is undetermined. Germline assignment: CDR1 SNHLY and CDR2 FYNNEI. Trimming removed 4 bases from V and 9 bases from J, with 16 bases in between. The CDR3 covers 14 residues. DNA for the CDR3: TGTGCCAGCAGTGTCGTTCAGGCCGGTCTGCCCCAGCATTTT. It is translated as CASSVVQAGLPQHF.